These 2 T cell receptor beta chains originate from one sample sequenced in a study of spatial heterogeneity in lung cancer. Time point: sample taken at primary tumor resection. The sequenced material consisted of unsorted whole RNA from tumor, nontumor lung or frozen PBMC. TCRdb reanalysed the 5' RACE reads using MiXCR and keeps one entry per CDR3 protein. The repertoire consists of some 83,000 distinct CDR3 sequences, with 15% to 25% occurring once and the leading ten covering 5.5% to 7%. The sequencing used PBMCs, collected at surgery. All receptors derive from a male donor with early-stage non-small cell lung cancer.

The rearrangement links TRBV25-1 to TRBJ1-2; possible D gene TRBD1, 5 bases. The CDR3 length is 13 residues. V was clipped by 5 bases and J by 3 bases, with 10 bases between them. The germline V gene encodes CDR1 MGHDK and CDR2 SYGVNS. In DNA form, the CDR3 reads TGTGCCAGCAGTACCGGGACGGACTATGGCTACACCTTC. As protein: CASSTGTDYGYTF.

In its sample, this clonotype was seen a few times. The chain combines TRBV11-2 with TRBJ1-6, with TRBD1 matching 7 bases. From germline, CDR1 is SGHAT and CDR2 FQNNGV. Losses at the gene ends were 0 bases for V and 7 bases for J; bases not matched to a gene: 0. This CDR3 comprises 14 residues. The CDR3 loop is CASSLEGGNSPLHF. CDR3 bases: TGTGCCAGCAGCTTAGAAGGGGGCAATTCACCCCTCCACTTT.